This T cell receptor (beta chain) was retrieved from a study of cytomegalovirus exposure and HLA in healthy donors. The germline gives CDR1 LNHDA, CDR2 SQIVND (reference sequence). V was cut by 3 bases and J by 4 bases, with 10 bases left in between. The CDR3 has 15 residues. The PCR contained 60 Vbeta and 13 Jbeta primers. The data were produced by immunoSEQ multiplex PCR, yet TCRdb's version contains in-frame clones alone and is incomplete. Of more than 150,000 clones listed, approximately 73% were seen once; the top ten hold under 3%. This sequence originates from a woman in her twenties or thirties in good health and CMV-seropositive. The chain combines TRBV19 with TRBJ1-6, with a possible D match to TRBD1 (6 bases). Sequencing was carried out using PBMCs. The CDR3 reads CASSMRQDYNSPLHF. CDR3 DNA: TGTGCCAGTAGTATGAGACAGGATTATAATTCACCCCTCCACTTT.